The clone carrying this T cell receptor beta chain has ten or more counts. Its matching antigen is unknown. This entry belongs to a study of regulatory T cells in long-lasting Graves disease. Study-wide results and limits: TRBV28, TRBJ1-2 and TRBJ2-5 were favored in persistent disease. The TCR repertoire of persistent Graves' patients was less diverse than that of newly diagnosed ones.

Sequencing libraries for TCR beta were prepared with iRepertoire HTBI primers and Arm-PCR of CDR3 regions. TCRdb reanalysed the multiplex PCR reads using MiXCR and keeps one entry per CDR3 protein. The table lists 520,000 or so distinct CDR3 sequences, around 11% of them singletons. Described time point: newly diagnosed GD, antithyroid drugs for less than 3 months. RNA extracted from PBMCs served as the sequencing template. Those enrolled as patients came out of an endocrinology department in Xi'an, China. Germline V gives CDR1 DFQATT, CDR2 SNEGSKA (reference sequence). This CDR3 is 16 amino acids long. V was clipped by 3 bases and J by 5 bases; unmatched bases: 12. These data were also reused for a study on T cells in Graves' hyperthyroidism and ophthalmopathy. That publication notes: First-round RT-PCR with HTBI primers amplified the TCR CDR3 region.

This receptor was taken from a young woman with Graves disease. J is TRBJ2-1 and V is TRBV20-1; 8 nucleotides align to TRBD2. The specimen comprised peripheral blood mononuclear cells (PBMCs), sampled at new diagnosis, from a patient treated with antithyroid drugs. The CDR3 region is CSASTPPGLVHNEQFF. In DNA form, the CDR3 reads TGCAGTGCTAGTACTCCTCCGGGACTAGTCCACAATGAGCAGTTCTTC.